The 7 T cell receptor beta chains given below trace back to one sample, sequenced in a study of T cell responses to AZD1222 COVID-19 vaccine. Repertoires were generated with immunoSEQ multiplex PCR, while TCRdb's copy carries only in-frame clones and drops some. The sample carries 84,000 or so clones, approximately 86% recorded once. Sequenced here: peripheral blood, sampled on day 0 of AZD1222 vaccination. The receptors shown here come from an adult in good health.

This clone has only one observation. The V call is TRBV28, the J call TRBJ2-7; possible D gene TRBD2, 6 bases. Germline V lookup: CDR1 MDHEN, CDR2 SYDVKM. The CDR3 spans 16 residues. Deletions cut 4 bases from V and 3 bases from J, with 19 bases between. CDR3 DNA sequence: TGTGCCAGCAGTTATGCTGGGGACTTGGGGGTCTACGAGCAGTACTTC. Translation: CASSYAGDLGVYEQYF.

CDR3 residues: CASSFRGSLHF. In DNA, the CDR3 is TGTGCCAGCAGCTTTCGAGGGTCCCTCCACTTT. V gene TRBV11-2 combines with J gene TRBJ1-6; D call uncertain. V lost 3 bases to trimming and J lost 14 bases, with 8 bases between them. Germline CDR1 reads SGHAT; CDR2 reads FQNNGV. The CDR3 has 11 amino acids.

The V gene is TRBV5-1, the J gene TRBJ2-3, with D possibly being TRBD1 (6 bases). Germline V CDR1 and CDR2: SGHRS, YFSETQ. The V end lost 4 bases, the J end lost 3 bases, and 18 bases lay between the germline ends. The CDR3 is 16 residues long. In DNA, the CDR3 is TGCGCCAGCAGCGAGGGGACAACGGCCTTGACAGATACGCAGTATTTT. Its protein product is CASSEGTTALTDTQYF. Filled out from reference TRBV5-1 and TRBJ2-3, the complete variable domain reads KAGVTQTPRYLIKTRGQQVTLSCSPISGHRSVSWYQQTPGQGLQFLFEYFSETQRNKGNFPGRFSGRQFSNSRSEMNVSTLELGDSALYLCASSEGTTALTDTQYFGPGTRLTVL.

The chain couples TRBV7-8 to TRBJ2-3, with 9 bases lining up with TRBD1. The CDR3 extends over 15 amino acids. Per the germline V gene, CDR1 is SGHVS and CDR2 is FQNEAQ. The ends lost 3 bases at V and 3 bases at J; junction bases unmatched: 4. The CDR3 DNA sequence: TGTGCCAGCAGCTTTGACAGGGGGGGGACAGATACGCAGTATTTT. Amino acid sequence: CASSFDRGGTDTQYF.

The genes are TRBV19 and TRBJ1-5; 8 bases match TRBD1. This CDR3 is built from 15 residues. Germline CDR1 LNHDA, CDR2 SQIVND (reference sequence). V lost 4 bases and J lost 4; bases outside the gene matches: 6. CDR3 residues: CASSRGTGGNQPQHF. CDR3 in DNA: TGTGCCAGTAGTAGGGGGACAGGAGGAAATCAGCCCCAGCATTTT.

This clone was seen a single time. The chain carries TRBV7-3 and TRBJ2-7, with TRBD1 matching over 9 bases. Trimming cost V 6 bases and J 6 bases; bases outside gene matches: 6. The CDR3 has 13 amino acids. Germline-derived CDR1 and CDR2 are SGHTA and FQGTGA. As DNA, the CDR3 is TGTGCCAGCAGTCGACAGGGGGGCCTCGAGCAGTACTTC. It yields the protein CASSRQGGLEQYF.

This chain links TRBV7-2 with TRBJ2-7; D is possibly TRBD2 (5 bases). CDR1 SGHTA and CDR2 FQGNSA come from the germline V gene. The germline V and J ends were trimmed by 4 bases and 4 bases, with 20 bases remaining between them. The CDR3 totals 16 residues. This CDR3 reads CASSSPGPLGFYEQYF. The CDR3 coding sequence is TGTGCCAGCAGCTCCCCGGGCCCACTAGGTTTTTACGAGCAGTACTTC.